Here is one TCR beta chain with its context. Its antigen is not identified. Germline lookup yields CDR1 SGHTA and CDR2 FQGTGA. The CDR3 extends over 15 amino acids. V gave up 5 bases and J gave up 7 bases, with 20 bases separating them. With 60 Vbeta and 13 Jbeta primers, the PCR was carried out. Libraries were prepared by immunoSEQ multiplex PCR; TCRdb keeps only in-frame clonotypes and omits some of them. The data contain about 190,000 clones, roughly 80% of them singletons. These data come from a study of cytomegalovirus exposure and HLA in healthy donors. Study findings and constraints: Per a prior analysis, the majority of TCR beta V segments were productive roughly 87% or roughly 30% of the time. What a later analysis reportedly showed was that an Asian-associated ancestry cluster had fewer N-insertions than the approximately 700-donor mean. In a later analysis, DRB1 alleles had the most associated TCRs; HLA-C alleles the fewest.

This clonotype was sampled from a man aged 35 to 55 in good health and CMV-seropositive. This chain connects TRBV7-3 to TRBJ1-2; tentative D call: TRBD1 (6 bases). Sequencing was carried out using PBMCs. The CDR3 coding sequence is TGTGCCAGCAGCCCCACCCCCGAGACGACAGGTGGCTACACCTTC. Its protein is CASSPTPETTGGYTF.